These T cell receptor beta chains were read from a single sample in a study of blood T cell repertoires in COVID-19. Repertoires were generated with immunoSEQ multiplex PCR, while TCRdb's copy carries only in-frame clones and drops some. This sample has some 150,000 clones, with about 89% found just once. The sequenced sample consisted of PBMCs or T cells enriched from blood (not recorded which). Every receptor here comes from a woman between 18 and 30 years old who had recovered from COVID-19. Both conserved end residues are part of each CDR3. A D gene is named only where the DNA matches it firmly. Some rows mark clone size as missing; the rest say once, few, many or name a class of expanded clone.

TRBJ2-7 TRBD1 NA TRBV29-1 CSVGLGQGYEQYF TGCAGCGTTGGTTTGGGACAGGGCTACGAGCAGTACTTC
TRBJ2-2 TRBD2 NA TRBV6-4 CASSESSGSTGELFF TGTGCCAGCAGTGAGTCTAGCGGGAGCACCGGGGAGCTGTTTTTT
TRBJ1-2 NA once TRBV27 CASSYREGDGYTF TGTGCCAGCAGTTACAGGGAGGGCGATGGCTACACCTTC
TRBJ1-2 NA NA TRBV3-1/TRBV3-2 CASSQGRGSYTF TGTGCCAGCAGCCAAGGCAGGGGAAGCTACACCTTC
TRBJ2-1 TRBD1 NA TRBV7-2 CASSLNRRGWFSYNEQFF TGTGCCAGCAGCTTAAATCGCAGGGGGTGGTTCTCCTACAATGAGCAGTTCTTC
TRBJ2-7 NA NA TRBV2 CASYLMTGPYEQYF TGTGCCAGTTACTTAATGACAGGCCCCTACGAGCAGTACTTC
TRBJ1-4 NA NA TRBV25-1 CASSDARGANEKLFF TGTGCCAGCAGTGATGCCAGGGGAGCTAATGAAAAACTGTTTTTT
TRBJ1-5 TRBD1 NA TRBV15 CATSRQTGGRYSNQPQHF TGTGCCACCAGCAGACAAACAGGGGGGCGGTATAGCAATCAGCCCCAGCATTTT
TRBJ1-4 NA NA TRBV11-2 CASSLEGTTGRLFF TGTGCCAGCAGCTTAGAGGGGACGACCGGGAGACTGTTTTTT
TRBJ2-7 TRBD2 once TRBV28 CASRPGTSGSYEQYF TGTGCCAGCAGACCGGGGACTAGCGGGTCCTACGAGCAGTACTTC
TRBJ1-5 NA few TRBV25-1 CASSEYGGNQPQHF TGTGCCAGCAGCGAATACGGGGGCAATCAGCCCCAGCATTTT
TRBJ2-7 NA NA TRBV28 CASSLGRNGGYEQYF TGTGCCAGCAGTTTAGGCAGGAACGGTGGGTACGAGCAGTACTTC
TRBJ2-7 TRBD2 many TRBV6-5 CASRNSGRSYEQYF TGTGCCAGCAGAAATAGCGGGAGATCCTACGAGCAGTACTTC
TRBJ2-7 NA NA TRBV5-1 CAGSLNAGVTYEQYF TGCGCCGGCAGCTTGAACGCAGGGGTCACCTACGAGCAGTACTTC
TRBJ2-3 NA NA TRBV29-1 CSVESGGNRDNDTQYF TGCAGCGTTGAGTCTGGGGGAAACAGGGATAATGATACGCAGTATTTT
TRBJ2-2 TRBD2 NA TRBV7-9 CASSPPGLAGATGELFF TGTGCCAGCAGCCCCCCGGGACTAGCGGGAGCCACCGGGGAGCTGTTTTTT
TRBJ2-7 TRBD2 NA TRBV7-9 CASSLPTTSGRPSADEQYF TGTGCCAGCAGCTTACCAACGACTAGCGGGAGGCCTTCGGCCGACGAGCAGTACTTC
TRBJ2-1 NA NA TRBV5-4 CASSSGPAYNEQFF TGTGCCAGCAGCTCTGGGCCAGCCTACAATGAGCAGTTCTTC
TRBJ2-1 TRBD2 once TRBV5-1 CASSRTSGGTYNEQFF TGCGCCAGCAGCCGTACTAGCGGGGGAACCTACAATGAGCAGTTCTTC
TRBJ2-1 NA NA TRBV7-7 CASSSGGGPTESYNEQFF TGTGCTAGCAGCTCGGGCGGAGGGCCGACCGAATCCTACAATGAGCAGTTCTTC
TRBJ2-1 NA NA TRBV7-8 CASSPGHRASEYNEQFF TGTGCCAGCAGCCCAGGGCACAGGGCTTCTGAATACAATGAGCAGTTCTTC
TRBJ1-3 NA NA TRBV10-3 CAISLGGPGNTIYF TGTGCCATCAGCCTAGGGGGTCCCGGAAACACCATATATTTT
TRBJ2-1 NA NA TRBV7-6 CASSLQPGSSYNEQFF TGTGCCAGCAGCTTACAGCCGGGAAGCTCCTACAATGAGCAGTTCTTC
TRBJ1-4 NA NA TRBV29-1 CSVGGEKLFF TGCAGCGTGGGGGGTGAAAAACTGTTTTTT
TRBJ1-1 TRBD1 NA TRBV5-4 CASRKRQGAANTEAFF TGTGCCAGCAGAAAGAGACAGGGGGCCGCGAACACTGAAGCTTTCTTT
TRBJ2-1 TRBD1 NA TRBV19 CASSSPRQGFSYNEQFF TGTGCCAGTAGTTCACCGAGACAGGGGTTCTCCTACAATGAGCAGTTCTTC
TRBJ1-1 NA once TRBV14 CASSQQGNTEAFF TGTGCCAGCAGCCAACAGGGGAACACTGAAGCTTTCTTT
TRBJ2-1 TRBD2 NA TRBV19 CASSIFTLAGDLYNEQFF TGTGCCAGTAGTATCTTCACACTAGCGGGAGATCTCTACAATGAGCAGTTCTTC
TRBJ2-5 NA NA TRBV7-8 CASSAAGALFETQYF TGTGCCAGCAGCGCGGCGGGGGCCCTTTTTGAGACCCAGTACTTC
TRBJ2-1 TRBD2 NA TRBV7-9 CASSSTSRTYNEQFF TGTGCCAGCAGCTCGACTAGCAGAACCTACAATGAGCAGTTCTTC
TRBJ2-1 NA NA TRBV14 CASSRGLYYNEQFF TGTGCCAGCAGCCGCGGACTGTACTACAATGAGCAGTTCTTC
TRBJ2-5 NA NA TRBV10-3 CAISESGALVETQYF TGTGCCATCAGTGAGTCGGGGGCCTTGGTGGAGACCCAGTACTTC
TRBJ2-3 TRBD2 NA TRBV6-2/TRBV6-3 CASSYSTSGTDTQYF TGTGCCAGCAGTTACTCGACTAGCGGGACAGATACGCAGTATTTT
TRBJ2-7 TRBD2 NA TRBV27 CASRASSGYQYF TGTGCCAGCAGGGCCTCTAGCGGATACCAGTACTTC
TRBJ2-1 TRBD2 once TRBV11-3 CASSLERERESFEQFF TGTGCCAGCAGCTTAGAACGGGAGCGGGAGAGCTTTGAGCAGTTCTTC
TRBJ1-3 NA few TRBV3-1/TRBV3-2 CASSQDPGRSGNTIYF TGTGCCAGCAGCCAAGATCCGGGGAGAAGTGGAAACACCATATATTTT
TRBJ2-3 NA NA TRBV5-1 CASSQNPTSTDTQYF TGCGCCAGCAGCCAAAACCCTACTAGCACAGATACGCAGTATTTT
TRBJ2-3 NA NA TRBV11-2 CASSVGGEGTDTQYF TGTGCCAGCAGCGTCGGCGGGGAAGGGACAGATACGCAGTATTTT
TRBJ2-3 NA NA TRBV23-1 CASSRLALTDTQYF TGCGCCAGCAGTCGGCTAGCCCTCACAGATACGCAGTATTTT
TRBJ2-7 NA NA TRBV10-3 CAISVRGGQSYEQYF TGTGCCATCTCCGTTAGGGGTGGACAGTCCTACGAGCAGTACTTC
TRBJ1-5 NA NA TRBV18 CASSRVRGGSQPQHF TGTGCCAGCTCCCGCGTAAGAGGGGGAAGTCAGCCCCAGCATTTT
TRBJ1-1 NA NA TRBV19 CASSARGRGTEAFF TGTGCCAGTAGTGCCCGGGGTCGGGGCACTGAAGCTTTCTTT
TRBJ2-3 NA NA TRBV7-2 CASSLAGVDTDTQYF TGTGCCAGCAGCTTAGCGGGAGTCGATACAGATACGCAGTATTTT
TRBJ2-7 NA NA TRBV19 CATRSGYEQYF TGTGCCACCCGGAGTGGGTACGAGCAGTACTTC
TRBJ1-1 TRBD1 NA TRBV7-9 CASSAQQGDTEAFF TGTGCCAGCAGCGCCCAACAGGGGGACACTGAAGCTTTCTTT
TRBJ2-1 NA NA TRBV2 CASGRNRAVDEQFF TGTGCCAGCGGGCGGAACAGGGCTGTCGATGAGCAGTTCTTC
TRBJ2-3 NA NA TRBV7-3 CASSLRARGDTQYF TGTGCCAGCAGCTTAAGGGCTAGGGGAGATACGCAGTATTTT
TRBJ2-2 TRBD1 once TRBV6-5 CASSPTGEVGELFF TGTGCCAGCAGCCCGACAGGGGAGGTTGGGGAGCTGTTTTTT
TRBJ2-1 TRBD2 NA TRBV6-5 CASSYTSGIYNEQFF TGTGCCAGCAGTTATACTAGCGGGATATACAATGAGCAGTTCTTC
TRBJ2-1 NA NA TRBV28 CASSLNPVGGTHEQFF TGTGCCAGCAGTCTTAACCCCGTGGGGGGTACCCATGAGCAGTTCTTC
TRBJ2-5 TRBD2 few TRBV5-4 CASSWTRQETQYF TGTGCCAGCAGCTGGACTAGGCAAGAGACCCAGTACTTC